Described below is a single T cell receptor (beta chain) sequence and its context. Its antigen remains undetermined. Per-nucleotide qualities are absent, and no much larger clonotype sits a single base away. The data are from a study of blood T cell repertoires in COVID-19 (dated by TCRdb to 2020 to 2021). Regarding the study in general: Samples from collaborators originated in the United States, Italy and Spain and spanned both the acute and convalescent phases of COVID-19. Samples came from the ongoing ImmuneRACE study (first 160 participants) plus 1,254 subjects from 6 global collaborators. Where available, HLA class I and class II types were taken from metadata supplied by the sample provider and were not determined by assay-based typing. The prospective study material was composed of cDNA or gDNA derived from T cells, B-cell-depleted T cells, or PBMCs. The dataset comprised deeply sampled blood TCRbeta repertoires from subjects exposed to, actively infected with, or recovered from COVID-19. Sample metadata almost always included a de-identified subject ID, COVID-19 status, age in years and sex. The repertoires were released in a freely available public database intended as a resource for research on the immune response to SARS-CoV-2.

TCRbeta CDR3 regions were amplified from genomic DNA by means of the immunoSEQ Assay, a bias-controlled multiplex PCR. Turning to the authors' computational methods: Within the assay, amplification of reference gene primers was used to estimate how many nucleated cells each sample contained. Sequence reads were collapsed and filtered to measure the absolute abundance of every unique TCRbeta CDR3 rearrangement. For each sample, productive Simpson clonality was calculated by taking the square root of Simpson's diversity index across productive rearrangements. TCRdb obtained this table from immuneACCESS and retained in-frame rearrangements with V and J assigned. These tables miss some clones; where compared with another copy, unresolved V genes account for less than half of the shortfall, and the remainder is unexplained. That table supplies the V and J calls and clone size; D and trimming were determined from the DNA. Across this sample there are approximately 65,000 clones, with over 75% seen only once. The ten most abundant clones make up about 5% of the sample.

Collaborating institutions collected whole blood in K2EDTA tubes following their own protocols. Collaborator samples were shipped for TCRbeta analysis as frozen whole blood, isolated PBMCs, or DNA extracted from either sample type. What the study reported, not specific to this receptor: Clinical and demographic metadata were provided uncurated, with the amount varying by source and participant.

The sample comprised peripheral blood. The TCR was taken from a human donor in a cohort sampled during active COVID-19.

The DNA is TGTGCCAGCAGCCGCGGACAGGCCTACGAGCAGTACTTC. This translates into CASSRGQAYEQYF. The rearranged chain carries TRBV7-3 and TRBJ2-7; 7 of the junction bases match TRBD1. There are 13 amino acids in the CDR3, from cysteine to phenylalanine inclusive. Just CDR3 DNA is preserved here, 39 bases in frame from base 1. Reading the germline V gene gives CDR1 SGHTA and CDR2 FQGTGA. The germline V end is reduced by 5 bases and the J end by 2 bases; junction bases left unmatched: 3.